This T cell receptor (beta chain) was observed in a study of human T cells and chemical hapten exposure (dated by TCRdb to the early 2020s). General notes on the study: For sensitization, 2% DPC in acetone was applied to a roughly 2 cm by roughly 2 cm area of upper inner arm skin. Patients additionally received weekly therapeutic DPC doses to the scalp throughout the roughly 26-week study period. Patch tests used Finn chambers with 0.01% DPC on the upper back, scored after 6 days by International Contact Dermatitis Research Group standards. Most of the patients in the cohort were female, and the cohort covered alopecia areata with under or over 50% scalp involvement, alopecia totalis and alopecia universalis. The libraries were sequenced as a pool, and the TCR yield per sample differed mostly because of small variations in library volumes within the pool. In alopecia patients, the study followed how the peripheral blood TCR repertoire changed in vivo over primary and secondary sensitization to diphenylcyclopropenone (DPC), a hapten. Blood samples were taken from patients before sensitization (week 0) and at 2, 6 and about 24 weeks after DPC sensitization. Under 30 alopecia patients gave blood for TCR sequencing at one to four time points (pre-sensitization, 2, 6 and 24 weeks).

Library preparation used RACE. Data came from a NextSeq 500. During library preparation, unique molecular identifiers were attached to individual cDNA molecules so that TCRs could be counted in a quantitative, reproducible way. Both TCR alpha and TCR beta chains were sequenced from each blood RNA sample. Turning to the authors' computational methods: The median number of TCRs per sample was 95,638, ranging from roughly 20,000 to 700,000. V, J and CDR3 annotation of the TCR reads was carried out using the Decombinator software suite. Every sample was subsampled to the same number of TCRs (28,000) for the PS versus PT1 abundance plots. Expanded TCRs were defined as absent before sensitization and observed at least eight times at the 2-week time point. In-frame beta chains were kept once TCRdb had trimmed the public reads at Q25 with fastp and called clones with MiXCR. Rows are unified per CDR3 protein, each entry keeping the most common DNA and genes. TCRdb, rather than the study authors, made the V and J calls. Counted in this sample were more than 75,000 distinct CDR3 sequences; 7.5% to 10% of them appeared once. 2% to 2.5% of the sample is held by the ten biggest clonotypes.

Explained via the paper, the time point label denotes: patch test 2, 6 weeks after DPC sensitization. Interpreted using the paper, the treatment or condition label stands for: therapeutic diphenylcyclopropenone sensitization with weekly scalp DPC. At every patch-test visit, the blood draw took place before the patch test was put on. Eligible patients were aged 18 to 70, diagnosed with alopecia, deemed suitable for DPC therapy, and excluded if pregnant. Total RNA was extracted from unfractionated whole blood collected in Tempus Blood RNA tubes. There are a few counts of this clonotype. Its cognate antigen has yet to be identified. No base quality information exists; no much larger clone differs at one position. Here is what the overall study found, with its caveats: After repeated subsampling, the strength of the expansion versus patch-test correlation and the threshold at which it became significant changed. Patch test score was positively correlated with the number of PT1 expanded TCRs, with significance at thresholds 8, 16 and 32 but not at 4. All patients had alopecia, a presumed autoimmune disease, so their immune response might differ from that of healthy individuals. Expanded TCRs formed significantly more large CDR3 similarity clusters than pre-sensitization or healthy control sets, consistent with antigen-driven responses. DPC sensitization did not change the number of TCRs with a frequency above 1 in 1000, and there was no evidence of changes in global repertoire structure.

Sequenced material: whole blood, taken in connection with sensitization to the hapten diphenylcyclopropenone (DPC). The sequence was collected from a woman aged 40 to 49 with alopecia areata. Some clones in this sample may be carry-over from other donors' samples.

The CDR3 protein is CASSLRQEYGYTF. The base sequence is TGTGCCAGCAGCTTAAGGCAGGAATACGGCTACACCTTC. The V gene is TRBV7-8 and the J gene is TRBJ1-2, with the D segment identity uncertain. The junction shows trimming of 2 bases on V and 8 bases on J, plus 12 bases between the germline ends. Based on the germline V gene, the CDR1 and CDR2 sequences are SGHVS and FQNEAQ. From its cysteine to its phenylalanine, the CDR3 spans 13 amino acids. Of all the DNA, just the CDR3 is kept, 39 bases in frame from base 1.